The rows below give T cell receptor beta chains drawn from one sample of a study of T cells after yellow fever vaccination. Using its own MiXCR run on the 5' RACE reads, TCRdb lists one record per CDR3 protein. Seen here are about 320,000 distinct CDR3 sequences, roughly 4.3% observed once, and the top ten hold roughly 19%. Specimen: PBMCs, collected 15 days after the yellow fever booster vaccination. The receptor set was obtained from a man in his late teens or twenties who received the YFV17D yellow fever vaccine. CDR3s include the opening cysteine and the closing phenylalanine or tryptophan. D genes are given only for firm matches. Only part of the rows carry a size: once, few, many, or a class if the clone is expanded.

DNA: TGTGCCAGCAGCTCGGGGACTACCATTCAAGAGACCCAGTACTTC; CDR3: CASSSGTTIQETQYF; V: TRBV7-2; D: TRBD2; J: TRBJ2-5; size: few
DNA: TGCAGCGTTGTCCCAGGGGCGGAAGCTTTCTTT; CDR3: CSVVPGAEAFF; V: TRBV29-1; D: NA; J: TRBJ1-1; size: NA
DNA: TGCGCCAGCAGCTTGTATTTGGGGTCGGACGAGCAGTACTTC; CDR3: CASSLYLGSDEQYF; V: TRBV5-1; D: NA; J: TRBJ2-7; size: NA
DNA: TGCAGCGTTGAGGTCGTTACAGATACGCAGTATTTT; CDR3: CSVEVVTDTQYF; V: TRBV29-1; D: NA; J: TRBJ2-3; size: NA
DNA: TGTGCCAGCAGGAGGCCAAGAAACACTGAAGCTTTCTTT; CDR3: CASRRPRNTEAFF; V: TRBV6-5; D: NA; J: TRBJ1-1; size: once
DNA: TGTGCCAGCAGCGATCAGGGCCTTAACCAAGAGACCCAGTACTTC; CDR3: CASSDQGLNQETQYF; V: TRBV9; D: NA; J: TRBJ2-5; size: NA
DNA: TGTGCCATCAGTGGTGGGACAGGGAGCAATGAGCAGTTCTTC; CDR3: CAISGGTGSNEQFF; V: TRBV10-3; D: TRBD1; J: TRBJ2-1; size: NA
DNA: TGTGCCAGCAGAATAATAGGAGAGGGTAATGAGGGCTACACCTTC; CDR3: CASRIIGEGNEGYTF; V: TRBV6-6; D: NA; J: TRBJ1-2; size: many
DNA: TGTGCCAGCATCCAATGGGACTCTGGAAACACCATATATTTT; CDR3: CASIQWDSGNTIYF; V: TRBV7-9; D: NA; J: TRBJ1-3; size: many
DNA: TGTGCCAGCAGCCACTACAATGAGCAGTTCTTC; CDR3: CASSHYNEQFF; V: TRBV5-6; D: NA; J: TRBJ2-1; size: many
DNA: TGTGCCAGCTCAACCAACGGACAGCCGAGGATCTATGGCTACACCTTC; CDR3: CASSTNGQPRIYGYTF; V: TRBV18; D: NA; J: TRBJ1-2; size: few
DNA: TGTGCCAGCAGTTTCGGGCTAGCGGGGGTTCAAGAGACCCAGTACTTC; CDR3: CASSFGLAGVQETQYF; V: TRBV12-3/TRBV12-4; D: TRBD2; J: TRBJ2-5; size: many
DNA: TGTGCCACCCAACAACGCCAAGAGACCCAGTACTTC; CDR3: CATQQRQETQYF; V: TRBV2; D: NA; J: TRBJ2-5; size: few
DNA: TGCGCCAGCAGCCAAGTCGTAGGGGAAGTCGACTATGGCTACACCTTC; CDR3: CASSQVVGEVDYGYTF; V: TRBV4-3; D: NA; J: TRBJ1-2; size: NA
DNA: TGTGCCAGCAGTTTAAGGGGGGAAAATTCACCCCTCCACTTT; CDR3: CASSLRGENSPLHF; V: TRBV12-3/TRBV12-4; D: NA; J: TRBJ1-6; size: many
DNA: TGTGCCAGCAGCTCCCCCCTGTCAGTAGCTTTCTTT; CDR3: CASSSPLSVAFF; V: TRBV7-9; D: NA; J: TRBJ1-1; size: few
DNA: TGTGCCAGCAGCTTTGGAGCTTCACTCGCCGGGGAGCTGTTTTTT; CDR3: CASSFGASLAGELFF; V: TRBV7-9; D: NA; J: TRBJ2-2; size: few
DNA: TGCGCCAGCAGCGAATACACCAACTATGGCTACACCTTC; CDR3: CASSEYTNYGYTF; V: TRBV5-1; D: NA; J: TRBJ1-2; size: many
DNA: TGCGCCAGCAGCTTGGACCAGAATTCACCCCTCCACTTT; CDR3: CASSLDQNSPLHF; V: TRBV5-1; D: NA; J: TRBJ1-6; size: many
DNA: TGTGCCAGCAGGGAGGGGGCGAGAGAGACCCAGTACTTC; CDR3: CASREGARETQYF; V: TRBV2; D: NA; J: TRBJ2-5; size: NA
DNA: TGTGCCAGCAGTCCGTTACAGGGCGCAGATACGCAGTATTTT; CDR3: CASSPLQGADTQYF; V: TRBV12-3/TRBV12-4; D: NA; J: TRBJ2-3; size: many
DNA: TGTGCCAGCAGCCAAGGACCGGGACAGGGCAATCAGCCCCAGCATTTT; CDR3: CASSQGPGQGNQPQHF; V: TRBV7-6; D: TRBD1; J: TRBJ1-5; size: few
DNA: TGTGCCAGCTCACCACGGGATTTGAATCTACCCCTCCAAGAGACCCAGTACTTC; CDR3: CASSPRDLNLPLQETQYF; V: TRBV18; D: NA; J: TRBJ2-5; size: NA
DNA: TGTGCCAGCAGCTTAGAGGGCTCTGGAAACACCATATATTTT; CDR3: CASSLEGSGNTIYF; V: TRBV12-3/TRBV12-4; D: NA; J: TRBJ1-3; size: many
DNA: TGTGCCAGCAGCTTAGTAGCCTTTTCACCCCTCCACTTT; CDR3: CASSLVAFSPLHF; V: TRBV7-8; D: NA; J: TRBJ1-6; size: NA
DNA: TGTGCCAGCAGTTTCGGTTCCGGGACAGGCACAGATACGCAGTATTTT; CDR3: CASSFGSGTGTDTQYF; V: TRBV12-3/TRBV12-4; D: TRBD1; J: TRBJ2-3; size: few
DNA: TGTGCCAGCAGCCCCAGCGGCTGGGGGACGAGGCAGCCCCAGCATTTT; CDR3: CASSPSGWGTRQPQHF; V: TRBV7-9; D: NA; J: TRBJ1-5; size: many
DNA: TGCGCCAGCAGTGAGGGACGGAGTGTAGCCAAAAACATTCAGTACTTC; CDR3: CASSEGRSVAKNIQYF; V: TRBV10-1; D: NA; J: TRBJ2-4; size: many
DNA: TGTGCCAGCAGCCCGGACTCTAGCACAGATACGCAGTATTTT; CDR3: CASSPDSSTDTQYF; V: TRBV7-2; D: NA; J: TRBJ2-3; size: many
DNA: TGTGCCAGCAGCATCAGGGGGGCGGATAGGGAGACCCAGTACTTC; CDR3: CASSIRGADRETQYF; V: TRBV28; D: NA; J: TRBJ2-5; size: NA
DNA: TGCGCCAGCAGTCAATTTCCCGCGGAGGCGTGTGAAGCTTTCTTT; CDR3: CASSQFPAEACEAFF; V: TRBV23-1; D: NA; J: TRBJ1-1; size: NA
DNA: TGTGCCAGCAGCTTAACGGACAATCAGCCCCAGCATTTT; CDR3: CASSLTDNQPQHF; V: TRBV5-5; D: NA; J: TRBJ1-5; size: many
DNA: TGTGCCAGCAGTCTGAACAGGGGCGCGCCGTATGGCTACACCTTC; CDR3: CASSLNRGAPYGYTF; V: TRBV5-5; D: TRBD1; J: TRBJ1-2; size: many
DNA: TGCAGTGCGCGTGCCCCCAGGGAGGGGCGGCTCATCACAGATACGCAGTATTTT; CDR3: CSARAPREGRLITDTQYF; V: TRBV20-1; D: TRBD2; J: TRBJ2-3; size: many